This T cell receptor (beta chain) was sequenced during a study of blood T cell repertoires in COVID-19. Generated by immunoSEQ multiplex PCR, the TCRdb table keeps only in-frame clones and is missing some. The table lists over 150,000 clones, approximately 85% of them singletons. Ages ranged from roughly 18 to 100 years, with residence in 24 US areas. Cohorts were determined from participant-reported clinical history. Germline CDR1 reads SGDLS; CDR2 reads YYNGEE. CDR3 length equals 15 residues. V was clipped by 0 bases and J by 5 bases; unmatched bases: 6. The V call is TRBV9, the J call TRBJ2-7, with TRBD2 matching over 9 bases. This receptor was identified in a man aged 35 to 55 who had recovered from COVID-19. Material for sequencing was PBMCs or T cells enriched from blood (not recorded which). CDR3 in amino acids: CASSVGLAGVNEQYF. CDR3 sequence (DNA): TGTGCCAGCAGCGTAGGCTTAGCGGGAGTGAACGAGCAGTACTTC.